This T cell receptor (beta chain) was captured in a study of radiotherapy plus CTLA-4 blockade in lung cancer. Study-level information: Objective responses occurred in roughly a sixth of patients; about 31% had disease control. Whole-study results and caveats: Early blood T cell clone dynamics, with interferon-beta, were reported to best predict response. Expansion of tumor-derived TCR clones was observed in blood after radiotherapy plus ipilimumab.

Worth noting for this clone: The antigen is unknown.

The method was immunoSEQ multiplex PCR; TCRdb's version includes in-frame clones alone and lacks a portion of them. This sample has about 56,000 clones, with approximately 80% found just once. Those patients who had chemo-refractory metastatic non-small-cell lung cancer were given focal radiation along with CTLA-4 blockade through ipilimumab. Sequencing used peripheral blood, obtained from a patient treated with radiotherapy plus ipilimumab. This clonotype was sampled from a human donor with non-small cell lung cancer who had a complete response to radiotherapy plus ipilimumab.

DNA for the CDR3: TGCGCCAGCAGCCGTGAGGTGGGTGGGAGCAATCAGCCCCAGCATTTT. Amino acids: CASSREVGGSNQPQHF. This rearrangement joins TRBV4-1 to TRBJ1-5, with no clear D. Trimming removed 4 bases at V and 1 base at J, with 14 bases between. Per germline, CDR1 MGHRA and CDR2 YSYEKL. CDR3 size: 16 residues.